The clone carrying this T cell receptor beta chain showed up just a few times. Its antigen remains unknown. This entry is derived from a study of cytomegalovirus exposure and HLA in healthy donors. Study at large: In a previous analysis, 100 million to 140 million unique TCR beta sequences were found from 170 million or so T cells.

Study-level results: Highest at DRB1 and lowest at HLA-C, TCR association rates differed among HLA loci in a later analysis.

This PCR relied on a set of 60 Vbeta primers and 13 Jbeta primers. Sequencing used immunoSEQ multiplex PCR; TCRdb keeps in-frame clones, though not all of them. Of roughly 120,000 clones listed, about 79% are singletons. Sequenced input: PBMCs. This TCR derives from a woman between 18 and 29 years old in good health and CMV-seronegative.

The DNA for the CDR3 is TGTGCCAGCAGCTTAGCGTGGGGACAGATCAATGAGCAGTTCTTC. Amino acids: CASSLAWGQINEQFF. This rearrangement joins TRBV7-6 to TRBJ2-1; 7 bases are a match to TRBD1. Trimming cost V 0 bases and J 6 bases; bases outside gene matches: 5. This CDR3 is 15 amino acids long. CDR1 is SGHVS, CDR2 FNYEAQ, per germline.